This TCR beta chain was captured by sequencing in a study of blood T cell repertoires in COVID-19. Study-wide context: From the United States, Italy and Spain came samples of acute and convalescent COVID-19.

For this clone: It is unclear where the CDR3 begins or ends on the DNA, so no DNA is shown, and the CDR3 is as TCRdb lists it.

The study drew participants aged about 18 to 89 years from about two dozen US areas. Membership in each cohort depended on participant-reported clinical history. Per the original methods: Amplification of reference gene primers provided the estimated nucleated cell counts. Repertoires were generated with immunoSEQ multiplex PCR, while TCRdb's copy carries only in-frame clones and drops some. The V and J calls and clone size come from that table; D and trimming were worked out from the DNA. The table shows 150,000 to 180,000 clones, with roughly four fifths occurring only once. Germline V gives CDR1 LNHDA, CDR2 SQIVND (reference sequence). The CDR3 comprises 15 residues, both ends counted.

The rearrangement links TRBV19 to TRBJ2-7; the table's D call TRBD1 went unverified against the DNA. The TCR was taken from a man in his forties or fifties who had recovered from COVID-19. Sequenced material: PBMCs or T cells enriched from blood (not recorded which). CDR3 protein: CASSISVFSSYEQYF.